This T cell receptor (beta chain) was profiled in a study of molecular identifiers for immune sequencing clone quantification. This clonotype showed up many times. One entry per CDR3 protein results from TCRdb running MiXCR on the PCR reads. The table has hundreds of thousands of distinct CDR3 sequences, about a fifth seen once. The length of the CDR3 is 11 residues. Trimming left V 4 bases short and J 7 bases short, with 8 bases between. Germline CDR1 and CDR2: SQVTM and ANQGSEA. The TCR originated in a human donor in good health. Some libraries in this study had Jurkat cell RNA spiked in. J is TRBJ2-1 and V is TRBV29-1, with D unclear. Sequencing was carried out using naive CD8+ T cells from blood, with Jurkat cell RNA spiked in. The subset here: FACS-sorted CD8+CD4-CCR7+CD45RA+ naive T cells. CDR3 sequence (DNA): TGCAGCGTTGGTAGGATGAATGAGCAGTTCTTC. Encoded protein: CSVGRMNEQFF.